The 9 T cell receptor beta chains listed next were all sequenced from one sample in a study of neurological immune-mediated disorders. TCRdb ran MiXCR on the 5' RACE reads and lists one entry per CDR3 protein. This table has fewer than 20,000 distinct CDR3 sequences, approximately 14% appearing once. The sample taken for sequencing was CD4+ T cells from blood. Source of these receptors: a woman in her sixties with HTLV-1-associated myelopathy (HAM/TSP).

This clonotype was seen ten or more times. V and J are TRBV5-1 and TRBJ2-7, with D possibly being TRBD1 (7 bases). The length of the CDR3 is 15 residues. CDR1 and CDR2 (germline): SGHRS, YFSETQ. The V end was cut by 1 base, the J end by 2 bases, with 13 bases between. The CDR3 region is CASSLRAGGTYEQYF. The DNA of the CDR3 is TGCGCCAGCAGCTTGAGGGCAGGGGGGACCTACGAGCAGTACTTC.

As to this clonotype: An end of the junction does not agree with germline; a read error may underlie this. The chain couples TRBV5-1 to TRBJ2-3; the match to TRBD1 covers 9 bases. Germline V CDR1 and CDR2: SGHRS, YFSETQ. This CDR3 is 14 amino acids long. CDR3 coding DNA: TGCGCCATCAGCTTGGGACAGGGAGCAGATACGCAGTATTTT. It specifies CAISLGQGADTQYF.

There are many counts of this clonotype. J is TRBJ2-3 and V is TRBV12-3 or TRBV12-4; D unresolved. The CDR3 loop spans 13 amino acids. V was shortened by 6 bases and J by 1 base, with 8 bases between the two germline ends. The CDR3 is CASRSLGTDTQYF. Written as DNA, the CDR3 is TGTGCCAGCAGGAGCCTCGGCACAGATACGCAGTATTTT.

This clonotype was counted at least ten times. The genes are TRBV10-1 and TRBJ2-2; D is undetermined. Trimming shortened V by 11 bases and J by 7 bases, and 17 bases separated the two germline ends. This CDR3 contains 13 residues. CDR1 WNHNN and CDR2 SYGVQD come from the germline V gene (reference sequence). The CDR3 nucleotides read TGCGCCCGCCGGCTGGGCTCTGTCGGGGAGCTGTTTTTT. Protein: CARRLGSVGELFF.

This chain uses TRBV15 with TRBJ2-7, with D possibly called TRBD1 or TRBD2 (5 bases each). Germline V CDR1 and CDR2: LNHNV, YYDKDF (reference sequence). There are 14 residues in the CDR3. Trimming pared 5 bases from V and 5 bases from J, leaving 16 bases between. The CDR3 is CATSHWGNTNEQYF. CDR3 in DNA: TGTGCCACCAGCCATTGGGGGAATACCAACGAGCAGTACTTC. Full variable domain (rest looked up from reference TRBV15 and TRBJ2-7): DAMVIQNPRYQVTQFGKPVTLSCSQTLNHNVMYWYQQKSSQAPKLLFHYYDKDFNNEADTPDNFQSRRPNTSFCFLDIRSPGLGDTAMYLCATSHWGNTNEQYFGPGTRLTVT.

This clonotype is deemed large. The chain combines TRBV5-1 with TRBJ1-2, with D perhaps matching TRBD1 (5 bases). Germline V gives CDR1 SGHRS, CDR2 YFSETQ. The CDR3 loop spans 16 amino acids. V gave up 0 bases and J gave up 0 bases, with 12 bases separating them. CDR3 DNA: TGCGCCAGCAGCTTGGAGGCAGGGCGTTCTAACTATGGCTACACCTTC. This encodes CASSLEAGRSNYGYTF.

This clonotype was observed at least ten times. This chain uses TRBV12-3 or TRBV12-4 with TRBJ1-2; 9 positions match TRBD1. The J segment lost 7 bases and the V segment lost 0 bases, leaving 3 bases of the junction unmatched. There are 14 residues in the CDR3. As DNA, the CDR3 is TGTGCCAGCAGTTTAGCGCGGGACAGGGCTGGCTACACCTTC. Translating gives CASSLARDRAGYTF.

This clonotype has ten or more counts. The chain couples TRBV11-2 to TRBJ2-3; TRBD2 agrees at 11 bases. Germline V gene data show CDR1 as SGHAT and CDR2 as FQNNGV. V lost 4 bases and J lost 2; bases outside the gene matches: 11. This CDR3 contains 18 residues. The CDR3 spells CASSSSPLAGGPTDTQYF. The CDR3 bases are TGTGCCAGCAGCTCCTCTCCCCTAGCGGGGGGACCCACAGATACGCAGTATTTT.

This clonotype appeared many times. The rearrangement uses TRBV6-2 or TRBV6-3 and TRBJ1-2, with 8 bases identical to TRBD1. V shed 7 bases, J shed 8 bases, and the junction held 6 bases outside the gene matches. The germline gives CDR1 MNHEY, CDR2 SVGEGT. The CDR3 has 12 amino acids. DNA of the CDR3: TGTGCCAGCACTCCGGACAGGGACGGCTACACCTTC. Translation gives CASTPDRDGYTF.